The clone carrying this TCR beta chain is deemed medium-sized (0.01 to 0.1%). The antigen is undetermined. The data are from a study of HIV-infected patients and healthy controls. cDNA was made from 500 ng RNA using alpha and beta constant primers. Each of the alpha and beta chains got its own library through chain-specific third strand synthesis with indices. TCRdb ran MiXCR on the 5' RACE reads and lists one entry per CDR3 protein. The data show some 13,000 distinct CDR3 sequences, 9.9% seen once. The CDR3 is made up of 15 amino acids. The J segment lost 8 bases and the V segment lost 6 bases, leaving 10 bases of the junction unmatched. CDR1 and CDR2 (germline): DFQATT, SNEGSKA (reference sequence). All unsorted peripheral T cells were captured because whole blood was used without fractionation. General study findings and limits: Compared with untreated HIV+ repertoires, healthy controls showed roughly threefold more distinct CDR3s and higher Shannon diversity. No HLA typing of donors was done in this study.

The receptor was derived from an adult in good health. Source material: blood. V and J are TRBV20-1 and TRBJ2-1; 13 bases agree with TRBD2. CDR3 nucleotide sequence: TGCAGTGCAGCCCTTACTAGCGGGGGGGCGGATGAGCAGTTCTTC. Its translation is CSAALTSGGADEQFF.